This TCR beta chain was observed in a study of blood T cell repertoires in COVID-19. Study overall: COVID-19 samples collected from the United States, Italy and Spain covered acute and convalescent phases. T cells, B-cell-depleted T cells, or PBMCs supplied cDNA or gDNA.

Germline lookup yields CDR1 SGHRS and CDR2 YFSETQ. The CDR3 spans 15 residues. The ends lost 6 bases at V and 6 bases at J; junction bases unmatched: 11. How the authors handled the data: Amplification of reference gene primers provided the estimated nucleated cell counts. TCRdb's table, derived via immunoSEQ multiplex PCR, lists solely in-frame clones and lacks some. That table is the source of V, J and clone size, and D and trimming were worked out from the DNA. Of 240,000 or so clones in the sample, roughly 80% were seen once. The sample was peripheral blood. V usage is TRBV5-1 and J usage is TRBJ1-5; 8 bases match TRBD1. This receptor was taken from a woman aged 18-35 years with acute or convalescent COVID-19. In DNA form, the CDR3 reads TGCGCCAGCAAGATACAGGGGGGCTATCCTCAGCCCCAGCATTTT. Translation: CASKIQGGYPQPQHF. The full variable domain, rest sourced from reference TRBV5-1 and TRBJ1-5, is KAGVTQTPRYLIKTRGQQVTLSCSPISGHRSVSWYQQTPGQGLQFLFEYFSETQRNKGNFPGRFSGRQFSNSRSEMNVSTLELGDSALYLCASKIQGGYPQPQHFGDGTRLSIL.